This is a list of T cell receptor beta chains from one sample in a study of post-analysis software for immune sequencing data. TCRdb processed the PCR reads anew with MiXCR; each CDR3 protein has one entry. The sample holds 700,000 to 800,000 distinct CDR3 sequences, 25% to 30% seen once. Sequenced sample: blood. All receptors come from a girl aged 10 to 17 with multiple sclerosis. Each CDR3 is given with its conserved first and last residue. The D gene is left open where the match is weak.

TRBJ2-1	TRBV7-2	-	CASSFGRIGLNEQFF
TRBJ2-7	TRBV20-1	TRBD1	CSAISPGTDEQYF
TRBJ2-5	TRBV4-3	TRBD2	CASSHELASGETQYF
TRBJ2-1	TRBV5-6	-	CASTLIVAARNNEQFF
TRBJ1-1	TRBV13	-	CASSERTNTEAFF
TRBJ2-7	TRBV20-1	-	CSARDSRLGSSYEQYF
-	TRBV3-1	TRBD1	CASSQARGWTGVGEQYF
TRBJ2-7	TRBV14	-	CASSFGDRYEQYF
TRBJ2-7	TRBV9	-	CASSVDKGTYEQYF
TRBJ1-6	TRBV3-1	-	CASSQDHSSPLHF
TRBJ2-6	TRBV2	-	CASSEWGITSGANVLTF
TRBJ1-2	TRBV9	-	CASSVGPAGEYGYTF
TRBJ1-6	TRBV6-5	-	CASSYVYNSPLHF
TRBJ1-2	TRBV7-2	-	CASSFAGYGYTF
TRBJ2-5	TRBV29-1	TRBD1	CSVGRTGQETQYF
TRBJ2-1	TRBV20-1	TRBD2	CSARDAGGVNEQFF
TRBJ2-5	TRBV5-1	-	CASSAQGLQETQYF
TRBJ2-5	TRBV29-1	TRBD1	CSVEDRGREETQYF
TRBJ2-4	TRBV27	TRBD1	CASRPLEWRGTGEVGIQYF
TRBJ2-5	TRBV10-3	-	CAISESRGGSETQYF
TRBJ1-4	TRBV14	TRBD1	CASSQAKRSDRESRKLFF
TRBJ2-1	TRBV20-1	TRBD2	CSARSSLWTSGRRNEQFF